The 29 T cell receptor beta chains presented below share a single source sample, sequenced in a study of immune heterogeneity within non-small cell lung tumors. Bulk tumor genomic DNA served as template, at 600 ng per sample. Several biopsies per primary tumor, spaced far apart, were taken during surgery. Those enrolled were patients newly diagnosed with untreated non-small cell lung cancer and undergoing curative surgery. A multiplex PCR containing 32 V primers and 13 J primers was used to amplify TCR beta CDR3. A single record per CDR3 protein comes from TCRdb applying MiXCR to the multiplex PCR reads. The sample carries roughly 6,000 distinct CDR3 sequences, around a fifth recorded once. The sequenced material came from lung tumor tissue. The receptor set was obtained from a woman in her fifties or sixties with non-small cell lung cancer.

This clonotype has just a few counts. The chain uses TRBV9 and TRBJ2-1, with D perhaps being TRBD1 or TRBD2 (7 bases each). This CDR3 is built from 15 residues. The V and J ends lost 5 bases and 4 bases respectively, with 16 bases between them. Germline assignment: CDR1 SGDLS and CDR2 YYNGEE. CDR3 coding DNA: TGTGCCAGCAGTCAGGGGGGGGATCGGTACAATGAGCAGTTCTTC. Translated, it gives CASSQGGDRYNEQFF.

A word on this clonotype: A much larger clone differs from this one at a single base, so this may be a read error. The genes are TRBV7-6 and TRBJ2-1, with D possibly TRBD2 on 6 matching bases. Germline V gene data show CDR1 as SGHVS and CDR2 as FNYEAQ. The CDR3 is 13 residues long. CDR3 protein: CASSLVGGYDQFF. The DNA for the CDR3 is TGTGCCAGCAGCTTGGTGGGAGGCTATGATCAGTTCTTC.

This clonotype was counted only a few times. In DNA form, the CDR3 reads TGTGCCAGCAGTGAAGCGCGAACTGAAGCTTTCTTT. It encodes CASSEARTEAFF. The V and J genes are TRBV6-1 and TRBJ1-1; D call uncertain. Trimming took 0 bases from V and 5 from J, leaving 4 bases between them. Germline CDR1 is MNHNS and CDR2 is SASEGT. This CDR3 comprises 12 residues.

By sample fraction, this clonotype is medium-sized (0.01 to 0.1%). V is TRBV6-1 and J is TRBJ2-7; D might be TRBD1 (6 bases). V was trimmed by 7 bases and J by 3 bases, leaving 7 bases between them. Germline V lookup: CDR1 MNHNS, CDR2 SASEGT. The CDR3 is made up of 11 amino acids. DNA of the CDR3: TGTGCCAGCACGGACAGCTACGAGCAGTACTTC. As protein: CASTDSYEQYF.

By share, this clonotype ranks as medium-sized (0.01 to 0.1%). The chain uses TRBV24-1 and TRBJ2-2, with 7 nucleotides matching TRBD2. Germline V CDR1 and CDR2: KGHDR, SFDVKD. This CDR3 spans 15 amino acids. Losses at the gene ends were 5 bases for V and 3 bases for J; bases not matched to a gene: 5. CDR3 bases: TGTGCCACCAGTGTGGCAGGGAGGGACACCGGGGAGCTGTTTTTT. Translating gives CATSVAGRDTGELFF.

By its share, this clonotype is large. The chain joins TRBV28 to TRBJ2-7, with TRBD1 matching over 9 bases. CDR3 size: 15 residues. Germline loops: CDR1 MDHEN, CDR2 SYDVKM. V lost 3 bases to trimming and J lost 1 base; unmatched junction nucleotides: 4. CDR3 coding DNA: TGTGCCAGCAGTTTTATGGGACAGGGATCCTACGAGCAGTACTTC. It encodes CASSFMGQGSYEQYF.

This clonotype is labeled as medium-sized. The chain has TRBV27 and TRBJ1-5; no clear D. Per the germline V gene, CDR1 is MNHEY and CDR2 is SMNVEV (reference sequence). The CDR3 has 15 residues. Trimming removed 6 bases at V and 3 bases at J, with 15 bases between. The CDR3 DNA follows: TGTGCCAGCAGGTCGATGGAGTTCGACAATCAGCCCCAGCATTTT. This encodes CASRSMEFDNQPQHF.

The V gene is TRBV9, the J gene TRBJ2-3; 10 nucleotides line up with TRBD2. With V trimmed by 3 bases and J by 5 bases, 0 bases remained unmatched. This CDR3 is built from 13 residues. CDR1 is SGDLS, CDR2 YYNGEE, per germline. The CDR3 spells CASSGLAGDTQYF. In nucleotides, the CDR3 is TGTGCCAGCAGCGGACTAGCGGGAGATACGCAGTATTTT.

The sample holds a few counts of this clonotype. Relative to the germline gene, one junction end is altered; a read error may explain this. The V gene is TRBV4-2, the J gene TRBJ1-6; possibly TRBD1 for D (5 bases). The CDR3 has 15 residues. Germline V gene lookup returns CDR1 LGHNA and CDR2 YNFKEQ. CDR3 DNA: TGTGCCAGCAGCCCCCGTGGAGGGGATAATTCACTCCTCCACTTT. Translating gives CASSPRGGDNSLLHF.

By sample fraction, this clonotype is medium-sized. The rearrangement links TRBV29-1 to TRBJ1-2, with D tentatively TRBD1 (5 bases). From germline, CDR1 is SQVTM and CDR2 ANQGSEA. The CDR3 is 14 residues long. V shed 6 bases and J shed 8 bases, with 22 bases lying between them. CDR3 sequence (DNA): TGCAGCGTGCCGTTCGCAGGGAGAACCGAGGGCTACACCTTC. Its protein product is CSVPFAGRTEGYTF.

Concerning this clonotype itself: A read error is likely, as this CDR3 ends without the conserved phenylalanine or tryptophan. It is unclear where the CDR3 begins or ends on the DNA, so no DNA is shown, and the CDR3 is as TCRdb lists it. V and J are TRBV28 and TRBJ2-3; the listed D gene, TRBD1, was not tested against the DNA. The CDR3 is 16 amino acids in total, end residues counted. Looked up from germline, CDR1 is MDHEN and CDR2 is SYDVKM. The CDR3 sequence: CASSLLTGGHEQYFGP.

CDR3 sequence reads: CASSYPGLAGMETQYF. For the CDR3, the DNA is TGTGCCAGCAGTTACCCCGGACTAGCGGGGATGGAGACCCAGTACTTC. The J gene is TRBJ2-5, the V gene TRBV6-5; 12 bases are shared with TRBD2. J gave up 5 bases and V 2 bases, and 6 bases lay outside the gene matches. The CDR3 length is 16 residues. The germline CDR1 and CDR2 sequences are MNHEY and SVGAGI.

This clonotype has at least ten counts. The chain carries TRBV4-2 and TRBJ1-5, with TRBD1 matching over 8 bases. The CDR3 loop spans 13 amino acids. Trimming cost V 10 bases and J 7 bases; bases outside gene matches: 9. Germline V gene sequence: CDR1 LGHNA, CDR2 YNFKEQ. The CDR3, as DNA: TGTGCCACCAGGGGGCAGGAAGGGCAGCCCCAGCATTTT. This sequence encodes CATRGQEGQPQHF.

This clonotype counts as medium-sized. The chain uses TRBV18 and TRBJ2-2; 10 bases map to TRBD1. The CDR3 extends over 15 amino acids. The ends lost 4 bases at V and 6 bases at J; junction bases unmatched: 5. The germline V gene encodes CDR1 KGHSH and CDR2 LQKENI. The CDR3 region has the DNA TGTGCCAGCTCACTGGGACAGGGGTCGGCCGGGGAGCTGTTTTTT. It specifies CASSLGQGSAGELFF.

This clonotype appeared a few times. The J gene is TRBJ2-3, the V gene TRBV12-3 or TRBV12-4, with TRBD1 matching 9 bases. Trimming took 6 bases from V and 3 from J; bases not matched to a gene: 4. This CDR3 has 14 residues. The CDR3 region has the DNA TGTGCCAGCAGCCTGGACAGGGGAACAGATACGCAGTATTTT. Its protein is CASSLDRGTDTQYF.

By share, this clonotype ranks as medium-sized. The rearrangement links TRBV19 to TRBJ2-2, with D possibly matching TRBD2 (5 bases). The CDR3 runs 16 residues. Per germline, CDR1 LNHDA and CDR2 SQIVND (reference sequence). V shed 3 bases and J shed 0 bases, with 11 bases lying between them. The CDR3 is CASSIRGPPNTGELFF. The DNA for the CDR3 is TGTGCCAGTAGTATCCGAGGGCCTCCGAACACCGGGGAGCTGTTTTTT.

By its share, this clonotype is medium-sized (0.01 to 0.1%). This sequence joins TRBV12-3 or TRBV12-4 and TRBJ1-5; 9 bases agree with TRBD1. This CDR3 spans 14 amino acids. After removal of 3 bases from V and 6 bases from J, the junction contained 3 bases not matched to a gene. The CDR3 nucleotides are TGTGCCAGCAGTTTGAACAGGGGGCTTCAGCCCCAGCATTTT. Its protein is CASSLNRGLQPQHF.

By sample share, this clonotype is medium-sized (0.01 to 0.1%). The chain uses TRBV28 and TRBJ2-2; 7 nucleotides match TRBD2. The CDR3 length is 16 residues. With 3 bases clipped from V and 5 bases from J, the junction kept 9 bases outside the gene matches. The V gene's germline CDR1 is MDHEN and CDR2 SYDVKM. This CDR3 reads CASSFFGRERTGELFF. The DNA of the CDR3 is TGTGCCAGCAGTTTTTTCGGGCGGGAGAGGACCGGGGAGCTGTTTTTT.

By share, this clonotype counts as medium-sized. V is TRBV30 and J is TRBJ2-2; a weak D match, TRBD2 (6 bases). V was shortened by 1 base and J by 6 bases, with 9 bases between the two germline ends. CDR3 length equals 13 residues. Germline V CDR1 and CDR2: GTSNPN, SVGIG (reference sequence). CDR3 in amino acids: CAWSGRGPGELFF. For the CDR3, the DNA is TGTGCCTGGAGTGGGAGGGGTCCCGGGGAGCTGTTTTTT. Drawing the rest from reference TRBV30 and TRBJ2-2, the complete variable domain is SQTIHQWPATLVQPVGSPLSLECTVEGTSNPNLYWYRQAAGRGLQLLFYSVGIGQISSEVPQNLSASRPQDRQFILSSKKLLLSDSGFYLCAWSGRGPGELFFGEGSRLTVL.

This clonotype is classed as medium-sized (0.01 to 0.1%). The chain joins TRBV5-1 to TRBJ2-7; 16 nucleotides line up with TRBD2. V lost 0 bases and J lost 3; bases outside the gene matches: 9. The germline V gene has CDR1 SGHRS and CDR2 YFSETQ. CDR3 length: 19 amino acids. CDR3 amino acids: CASSLESGTSGRALYEQYF. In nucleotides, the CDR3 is TGCGCCAGCAGCTTGGAATCGGGGACTAGCGGGAGGGCCCTCTACGAGCAGTACTTC.

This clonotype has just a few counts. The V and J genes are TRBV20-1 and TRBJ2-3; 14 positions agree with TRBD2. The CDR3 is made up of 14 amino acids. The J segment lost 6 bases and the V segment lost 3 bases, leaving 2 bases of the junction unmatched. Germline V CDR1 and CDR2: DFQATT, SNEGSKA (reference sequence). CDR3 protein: CSARTSGRADTQYF. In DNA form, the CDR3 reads TGCAGTGCTAGGACTAGCGGGAGGGCCGATACGCAGTATTTT.

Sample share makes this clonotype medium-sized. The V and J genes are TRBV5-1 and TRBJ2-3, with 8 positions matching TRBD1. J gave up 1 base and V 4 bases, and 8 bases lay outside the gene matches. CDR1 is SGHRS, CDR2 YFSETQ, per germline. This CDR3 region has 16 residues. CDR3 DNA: TGCGCCAGCAGCCCGCCGGTGACAGGGGGCACAGATACGCAGTATTTT. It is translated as CASSPPVTGGTDTQYF.

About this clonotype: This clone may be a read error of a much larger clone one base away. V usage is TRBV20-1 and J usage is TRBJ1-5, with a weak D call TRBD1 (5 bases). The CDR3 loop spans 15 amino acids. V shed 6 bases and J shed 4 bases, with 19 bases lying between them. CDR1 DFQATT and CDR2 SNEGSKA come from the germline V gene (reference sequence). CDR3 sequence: CSAGTALWTNQPQHF. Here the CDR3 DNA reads TGCAGTGCCGGGACTGCTCTGTGGACGAATCAGCCCCAGCATTTT.

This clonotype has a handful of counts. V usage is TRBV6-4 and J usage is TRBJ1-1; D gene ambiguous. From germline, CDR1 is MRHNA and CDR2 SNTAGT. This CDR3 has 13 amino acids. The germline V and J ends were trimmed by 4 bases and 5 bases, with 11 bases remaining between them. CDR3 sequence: CASSVSQQTEAFF. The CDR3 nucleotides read TGTGCCAGCAGTGTGTCACAGCAAACTGAAGCTTTCTTT.

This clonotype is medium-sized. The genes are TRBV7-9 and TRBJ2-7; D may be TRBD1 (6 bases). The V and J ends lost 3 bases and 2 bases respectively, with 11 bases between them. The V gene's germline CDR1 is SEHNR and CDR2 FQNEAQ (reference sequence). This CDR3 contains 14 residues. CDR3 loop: CASSLGQGTYEQYF. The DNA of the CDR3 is TGTGCCAGCAGCTTGGGGCAGGGGACCTACGAGCAGTACTTC.

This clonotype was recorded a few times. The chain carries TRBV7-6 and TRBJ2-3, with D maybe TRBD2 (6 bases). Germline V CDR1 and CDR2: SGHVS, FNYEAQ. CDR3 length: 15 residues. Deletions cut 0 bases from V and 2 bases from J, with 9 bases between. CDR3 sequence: CASSLAPGDTDTQYF. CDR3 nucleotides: TGTGCCAGCAGCTTAGCCCCGGGGGACACAGATACGCAGTATTTT.

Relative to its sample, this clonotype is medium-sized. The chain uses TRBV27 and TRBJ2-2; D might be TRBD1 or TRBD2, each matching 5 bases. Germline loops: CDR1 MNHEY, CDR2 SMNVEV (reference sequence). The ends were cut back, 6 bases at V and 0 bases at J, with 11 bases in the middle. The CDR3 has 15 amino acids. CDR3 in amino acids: CASRRPGPNTGELFF. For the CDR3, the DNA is TGTGCCAGCAGACGACCGGGACCGAACACCGGGGAGCTGTTTTTT.

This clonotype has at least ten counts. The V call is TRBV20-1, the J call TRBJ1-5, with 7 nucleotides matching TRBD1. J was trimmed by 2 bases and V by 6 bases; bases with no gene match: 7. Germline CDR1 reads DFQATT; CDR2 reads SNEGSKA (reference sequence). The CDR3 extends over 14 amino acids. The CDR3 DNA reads TGCAGTGCAGGAAAGGGGGCTCGCAATCAGCCCCAGCATTTT. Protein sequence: CSAGKGARNQPQHF.

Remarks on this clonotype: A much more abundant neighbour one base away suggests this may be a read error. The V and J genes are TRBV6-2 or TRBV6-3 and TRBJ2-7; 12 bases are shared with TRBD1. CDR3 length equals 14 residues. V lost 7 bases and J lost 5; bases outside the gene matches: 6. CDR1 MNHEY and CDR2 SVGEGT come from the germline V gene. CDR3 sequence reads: CASIKGQGADEQYF. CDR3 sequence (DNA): TGTGCCAGCATTAAGGGACAGGGGGCCGACGAGCAGTACTTC.